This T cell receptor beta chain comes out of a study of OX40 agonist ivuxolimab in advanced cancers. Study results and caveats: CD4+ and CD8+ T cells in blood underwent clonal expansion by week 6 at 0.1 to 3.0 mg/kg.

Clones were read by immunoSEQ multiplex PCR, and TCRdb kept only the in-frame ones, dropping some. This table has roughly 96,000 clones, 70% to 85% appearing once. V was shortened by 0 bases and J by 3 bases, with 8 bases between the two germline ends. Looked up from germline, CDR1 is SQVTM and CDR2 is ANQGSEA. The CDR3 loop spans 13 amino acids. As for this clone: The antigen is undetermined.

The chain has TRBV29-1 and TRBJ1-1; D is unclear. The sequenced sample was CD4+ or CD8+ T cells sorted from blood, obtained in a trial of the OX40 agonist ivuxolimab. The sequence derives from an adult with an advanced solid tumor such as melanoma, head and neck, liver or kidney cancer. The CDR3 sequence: CSVEDFPYTEAFF. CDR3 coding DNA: TGCAGCGTTGAAGATTTTCCATACACTGAAGCTTTCTTT. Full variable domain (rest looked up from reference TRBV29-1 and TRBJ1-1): SAVISQKPSRDICQRGTSLTIQCQVDSQVTMMFWYRQQPGQSLTLIATANQGSEATYESGFVIDKFPISRPNLTFSTLTVSNMSPEDSSIYLCSVEDFPYTEAFFGQGTRLTVV.